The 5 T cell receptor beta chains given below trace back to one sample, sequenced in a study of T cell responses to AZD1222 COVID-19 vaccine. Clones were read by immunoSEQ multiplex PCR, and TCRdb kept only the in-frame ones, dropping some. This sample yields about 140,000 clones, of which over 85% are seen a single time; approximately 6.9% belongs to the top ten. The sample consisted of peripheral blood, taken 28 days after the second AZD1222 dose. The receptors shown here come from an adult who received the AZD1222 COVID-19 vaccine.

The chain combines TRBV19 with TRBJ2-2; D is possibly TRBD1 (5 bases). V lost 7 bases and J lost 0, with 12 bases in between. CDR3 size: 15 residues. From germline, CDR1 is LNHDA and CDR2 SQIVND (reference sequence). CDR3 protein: CASTDNPSNTGELFF. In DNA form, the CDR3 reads TGTGCCAGTACGGACAACCCATCGAACACCGGGGAGCTGTTTTTT.

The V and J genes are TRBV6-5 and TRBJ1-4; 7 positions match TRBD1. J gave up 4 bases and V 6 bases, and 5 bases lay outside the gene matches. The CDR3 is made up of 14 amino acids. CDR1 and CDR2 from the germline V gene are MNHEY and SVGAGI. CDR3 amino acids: CASRNRGGNEKLFF. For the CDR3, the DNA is TGTGCCAGCAGAAACAGGGGCGGTAATGAAAAACTGTTTTTT.

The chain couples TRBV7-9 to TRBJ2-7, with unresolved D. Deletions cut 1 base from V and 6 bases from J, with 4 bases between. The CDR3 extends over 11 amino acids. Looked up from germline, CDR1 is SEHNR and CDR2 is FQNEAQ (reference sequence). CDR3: CASSLGPEQYF. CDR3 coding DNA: TGTGCCAGCAGCTTAGGCCCCGAGCAGTACTTC.

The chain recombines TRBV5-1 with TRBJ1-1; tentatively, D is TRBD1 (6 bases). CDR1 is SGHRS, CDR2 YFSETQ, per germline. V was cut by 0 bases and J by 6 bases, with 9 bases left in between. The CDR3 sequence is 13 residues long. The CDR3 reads CASSLAGAPEAFF. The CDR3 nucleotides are TGCGCCAGCAGCTTGGCAGGGGCCCCTGAAGCTTTCTTT.

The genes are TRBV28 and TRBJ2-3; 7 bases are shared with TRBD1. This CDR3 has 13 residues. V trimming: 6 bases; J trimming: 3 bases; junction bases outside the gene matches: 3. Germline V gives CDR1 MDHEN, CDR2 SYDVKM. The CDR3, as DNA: TGTGCCAGCAGGGCGACAGGGACAGATACGCAGTATTTT. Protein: CASRATGTDTQYF.